The source of this T cell receptor (beta chain) is a study of T-cell memory formation after mild COVID-19. Remarks on this clonotype: Its specificity is unknown.

TCRdb reprocessed the 5' RACE reads via MiXCR and lists one record per CDR3 protein. The repertoire includes about 140,000 distinct CDR3 sequences, 20% to 25% of them detected once, and around a quarter sits in the top ten. V lost 1 base and J lost 3; bases outside the gene matches: 9. CDR1 is DFQATT and CDR2 is SNEGSKA in the germline V gene (reference sequence). The CDR3 has 16 residues. Study results and caveats: Mainly CM and EM harbored the contracting CD4+ clones; mainly EMRA harbored the CD8+ ones.

The gene calls are TRBV20-1 and TRBJ2-1, with 7 bases lining up with TRBD2. The clonotype comes from an adult woman who had mild COVID-19 (a few samples of this study predate the infection). Cell type and time point are not known. Sequences were obtained from PBMCs or a T cell subset sorted from them (not recorded which). CDR3 in DNA: TGCAGTGCTAGAGGAGACGGCGGGAGTTTCTACAATGAGCAGTTCTTC. Protein sequence: CSARGDGGSFYNEQFF.